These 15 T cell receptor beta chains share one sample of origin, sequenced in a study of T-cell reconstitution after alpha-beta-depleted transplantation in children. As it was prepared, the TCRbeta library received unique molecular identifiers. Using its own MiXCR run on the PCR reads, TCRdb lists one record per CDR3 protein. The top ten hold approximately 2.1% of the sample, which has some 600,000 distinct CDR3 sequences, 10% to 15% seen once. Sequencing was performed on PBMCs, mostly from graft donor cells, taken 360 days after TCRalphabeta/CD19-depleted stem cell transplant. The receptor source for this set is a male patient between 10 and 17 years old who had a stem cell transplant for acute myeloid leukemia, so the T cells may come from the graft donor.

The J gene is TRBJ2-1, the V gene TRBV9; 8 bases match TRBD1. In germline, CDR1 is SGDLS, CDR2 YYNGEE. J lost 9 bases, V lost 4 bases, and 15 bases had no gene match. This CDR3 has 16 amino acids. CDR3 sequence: CASSLHRTGFAAEQFF. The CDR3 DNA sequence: TGTGCCAGCAGCCTCCACCGGACAGGGTTCGCCGCTGAGCAGTTCTTC. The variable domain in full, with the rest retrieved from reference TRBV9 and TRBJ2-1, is DSGVTQTPKHLITATGQRVTLRCSPRSGDLSVYWYQQSLDQGLQFLIQYYNGEERAKGNILERFSAQQFPDLHSELNLSSLELGDSALYFCASSLHRTGFAAEQFFGPGTRLTVL.

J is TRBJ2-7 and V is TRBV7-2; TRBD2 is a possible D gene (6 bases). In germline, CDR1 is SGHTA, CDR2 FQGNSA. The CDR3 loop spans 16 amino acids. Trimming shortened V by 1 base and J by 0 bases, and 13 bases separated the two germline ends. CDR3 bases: TGTGCCAGCAGCTTAGGGAATAGCGGATTCTCCTACGAGCAGTACTTC. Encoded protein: CASSLGNSGFSYEQYF. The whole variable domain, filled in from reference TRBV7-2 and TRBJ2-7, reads GAGVSQSPSNKVTEKGKDVELRCDPISGHTALYWYRQSLGQGLEFLIYFQGNSAPDKSGLPSDRFSAERTGGSVSTLTIQRTQQEDSAVYLCASSLGNSGFSYEQYFGPGTRLTVT.

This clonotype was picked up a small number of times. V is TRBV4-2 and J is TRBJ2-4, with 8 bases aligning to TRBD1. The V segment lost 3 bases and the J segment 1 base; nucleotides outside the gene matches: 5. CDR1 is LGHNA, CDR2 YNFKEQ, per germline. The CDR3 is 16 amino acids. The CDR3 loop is CASSHVRTGAKNIQYF. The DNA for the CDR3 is TGTGCCAGCAGCCACGTTCGGACAGGGGCCAAAAACATTCAGTACTTC.

In nucleotides, the CDR3 is TGTGCCAGCAGCTTAGCACCCACAGGGAGGGTCAGCAATCAGCCCCAGCATTTT. Protein product: CASSLAPTGRVSNQPQHF. This sequence joins TRBV7-2 and TRBJ1-5, with D perhaps matching TRBD1 (6 bases). This CDR3 spans 18 amino acids. CDR1 SGHTA and CDR2 FQGNSA come from the germline V gene. Trimming stripped 0 bases from V and 1 base from J, with 16 bases between.

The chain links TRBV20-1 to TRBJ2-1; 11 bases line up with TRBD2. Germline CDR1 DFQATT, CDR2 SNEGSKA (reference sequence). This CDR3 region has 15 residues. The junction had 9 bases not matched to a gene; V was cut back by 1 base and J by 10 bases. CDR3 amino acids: CSARAPGLAESEQFF. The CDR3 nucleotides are TGCAGTGCTAGAGCACCGGGACTAGCGGAATCGGAGCAGTTCTTC.

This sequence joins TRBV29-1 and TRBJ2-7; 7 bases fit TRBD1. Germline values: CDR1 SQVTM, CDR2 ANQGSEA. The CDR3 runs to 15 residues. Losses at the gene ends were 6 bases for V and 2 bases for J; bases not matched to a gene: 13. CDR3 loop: CSVSEGGSPPYEQYF. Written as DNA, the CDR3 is TGCAGCGTATCAGAAGGGGGCAGTCCCCCCTACGAGCAGTACTTC.

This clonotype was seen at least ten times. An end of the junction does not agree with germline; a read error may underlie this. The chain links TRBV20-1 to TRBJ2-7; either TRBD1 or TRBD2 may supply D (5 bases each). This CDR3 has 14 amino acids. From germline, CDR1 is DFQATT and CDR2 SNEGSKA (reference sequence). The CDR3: CSARGATKEYEQYF. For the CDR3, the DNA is TGCAGTGCGAGAGGGGCCACAAAGGAGTACGAGCAGTACTTC.

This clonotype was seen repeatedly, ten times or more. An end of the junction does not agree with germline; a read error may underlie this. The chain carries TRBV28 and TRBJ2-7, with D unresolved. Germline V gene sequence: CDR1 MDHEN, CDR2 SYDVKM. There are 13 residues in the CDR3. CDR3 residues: CAISLPPLHEQYF. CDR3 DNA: TGTGCCATCAGTTTGCCCCCTCTACACGAGCAGTACTTC.

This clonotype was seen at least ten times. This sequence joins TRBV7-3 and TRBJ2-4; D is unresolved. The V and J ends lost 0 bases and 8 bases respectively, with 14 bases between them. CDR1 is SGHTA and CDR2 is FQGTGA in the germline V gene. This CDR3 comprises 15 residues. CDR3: CASSLTGGSVDIQYF. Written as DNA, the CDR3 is TGTGCCAGCAGCTTAACAGGCGGATCAGTCGACATTCAGTACTTC. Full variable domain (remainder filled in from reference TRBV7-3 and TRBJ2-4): GAGVSQTPSNKVTEKGKYVELRCDPISGHTALYWYRQSLGQGPEFLIYFQGTGAADDSGLPNDRFFAVRPEGSVSTLKIQRTERGDSAVYLCASSLTGGSVDIQYFGAGTRLSVL.

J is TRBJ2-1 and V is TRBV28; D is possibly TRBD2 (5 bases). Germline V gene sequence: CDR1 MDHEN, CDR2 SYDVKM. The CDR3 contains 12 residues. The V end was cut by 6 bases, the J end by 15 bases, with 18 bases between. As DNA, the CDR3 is TGTGCCAGCAGCCATCCTGTACGGGAACTGTTCTTC. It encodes CASSHPVRELFF.

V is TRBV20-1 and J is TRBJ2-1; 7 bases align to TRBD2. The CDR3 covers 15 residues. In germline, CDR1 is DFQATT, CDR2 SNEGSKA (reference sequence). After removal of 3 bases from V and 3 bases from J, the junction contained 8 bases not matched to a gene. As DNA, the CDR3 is TGCAGTGCTAGTGGGGGGGAGGCGGACTACAATGAGCAGTTCTTC. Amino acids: CSASGGEADYNEQFF.

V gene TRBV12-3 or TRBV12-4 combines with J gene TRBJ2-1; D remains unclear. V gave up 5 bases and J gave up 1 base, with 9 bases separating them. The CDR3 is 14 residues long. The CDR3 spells CASSLGRSYNEQFF. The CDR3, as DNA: TGTGCCAGCAGTCTAGGGCGATCCTACAATGAGCAGTTCTTC.

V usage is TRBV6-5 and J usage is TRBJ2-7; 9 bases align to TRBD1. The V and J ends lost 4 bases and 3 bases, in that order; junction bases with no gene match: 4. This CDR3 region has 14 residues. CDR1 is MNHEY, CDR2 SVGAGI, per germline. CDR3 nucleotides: TGTGCCAGCAGTTTCGACAGGGGGGTCTACGAGCAGTACTTC. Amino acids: CASSFDRGVYEQYF.

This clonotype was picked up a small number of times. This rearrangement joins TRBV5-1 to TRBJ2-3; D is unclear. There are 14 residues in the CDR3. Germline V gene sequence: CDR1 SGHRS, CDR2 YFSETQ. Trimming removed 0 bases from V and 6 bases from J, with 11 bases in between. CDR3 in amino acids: CASSLAPGMDTQYF. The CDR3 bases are TGCGCCAGCAGCTTGGCCCCCGGTATGGATACGCAGTATTTT.

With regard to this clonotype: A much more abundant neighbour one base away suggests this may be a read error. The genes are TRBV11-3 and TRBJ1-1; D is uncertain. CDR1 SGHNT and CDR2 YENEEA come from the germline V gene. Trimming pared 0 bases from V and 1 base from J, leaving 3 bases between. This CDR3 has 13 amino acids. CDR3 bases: TGTGCCAGCAGCTTAGAGGAGAACACTGAAGCTTTCTTT. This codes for CASSLEENTEAFF.